The clone carrying this T cell receptor (beta chain) was seen a single time. The data were taken from a study of blood T cell repertoires in COVID-19. Study-level information: T cells, B-cell-depleted T cells, or PBMCs supplied cDNA or gDNA.

The CDR3 extends over 14 amino acids. CDR1 is SEHNR, CDR2 FQNEAQ, per germline (reference sequence). V lost 2 bases to trimming and J lost 4 bases, with 11 bases between them. Original processing methods: Counts of nucleated cells, estimated from reference gene primer amplification, were obtained. Sequencing used immunoSEQ multiplex PCR; TCRdb keeps in-frame clones, though not all of them. That table supplies the V and J calls and clone size; D and trimming were determined from the DNA. The table has roughly 120,000 clones, about 87% seen once; the top ten hold around 4.5%. This clonotype was obtained from a woman in her 50s with acute or convalescent COVID-19. The J gene is TRBJ1-2, the V gene TRBV7-9; D not resolved. Sequencing was performed on peripheral blood. Written as DNA, the CDR3 is TGTGCCAGCAGCTTATTGTTCAGTATCTATGGCTACACCTTC. Translating gives CASSLLFSIYGYTF. Full variable domain (outside the CDR3, taken from reference TRBV7-9 and TRBJ1-2): DTGVSQNPRHKITKRGQNVTFRCDPISEHNRLYWYRQTLGQGPEFLTYFQNEAQLEKSRLLSDRFSAERPKGSFSTLEIQRTEQGDSAMYLCASSLLFSIYGYTFGSGTRLTVV.